The sequence of this TCR beta chain was determined in a study of blood T cell repertoires in COVID-19. Study context: Italy, Spain and the United States were the sources of the convalescent and acute COVID-19 samples. T cells, B-cell-depleted T cells, or PBMCs supplied cDNA or gDNA.

Original data processing: Reference gene primers were amplified, and this amplification served to estimate nucleated cell counts. Sequencing used immunoSEQ multiplex PCR; TCRdb keeps in-frame clones, though not all of them. D and trimming come from the DNA, and the V and J calls and clone size come from that table. This table holds over 150,000 clones, around 77% found once. CDR1 and CDR2 (germline): LGHNA, YSLEER. The CDR3 sequence is 13 residues long. V was shortened by 4 bases and J by 13 bases, with 16 bases between the two germline ends. The sequenced material came from peripheral blood. The rearrangement links TRBV4-3 to TRBJ2-2; D is possibly TRBD1 (6 bases). This TCR came from a man between 65 and 79 years old with acute or convalescent COVID-19. CDR3 nucleotides: TGCGCCAGCAGCCCTGGACAGTGGGGTCGGCTGTTTTTT. Its translation: CASSPGQWGRLFF.